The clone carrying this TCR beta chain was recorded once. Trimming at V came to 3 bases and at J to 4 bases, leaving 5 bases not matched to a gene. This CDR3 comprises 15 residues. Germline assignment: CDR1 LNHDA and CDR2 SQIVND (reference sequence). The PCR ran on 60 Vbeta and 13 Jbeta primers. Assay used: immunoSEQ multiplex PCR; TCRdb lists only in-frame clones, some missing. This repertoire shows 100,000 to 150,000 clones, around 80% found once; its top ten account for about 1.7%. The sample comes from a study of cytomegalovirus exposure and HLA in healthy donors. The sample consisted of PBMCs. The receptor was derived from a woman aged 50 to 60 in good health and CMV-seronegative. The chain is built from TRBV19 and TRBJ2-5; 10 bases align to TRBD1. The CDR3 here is CASSIRDRGGETQYF. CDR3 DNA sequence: TGTGCCAGTAGTATCCGGGACAGGGGAGGAGAGACCCAGTACTTC. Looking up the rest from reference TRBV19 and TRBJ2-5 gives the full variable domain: DGGITQSPKYLFRKEGQNVTLSCEQNLNHDAMYWYRQDPGQGLRLIYYSQIVNDFQKGDIAEGYSVSREKKESFPLTVTSAQKNPTAFYLCASSIRDRGGETQYFGPGTRLLVL.